What follows is one T cell receptor (beta chain) and its context. TCRdb's table, derived via immunoSEQ multiplex PCR, lists solely in-frame clones and lacks some. The top ten clones hold about a tenth of a sample with 190,000 or so clones, approximately 88% of them seen once. Germline loops: CDR1 SGHRS, CDR2 YFSETQ. The CDR3 contains 14 residues. The V end was cut by 0 bases, the J end by 4 bases, with 11 bases between. This sample stems from a study of blood T cell repertoires in COVID-19. Study information: In each case, the material was cDNA or gDNA derived from T cells, B-cell-depleted T cells, or PBMCs.

Which cohort a participant joined came from the clinical history participants gave. The chain has TRBV5-1 and TRBJ2-7; a possible D gene is TRBD1 (5 bases). The sequence was collected from a man aged 18 to 30 with acute COVID-19. What was sequenced was PBMCs or T cells enriched from blood (not recorded which). CDR3 in DNA: TGCGCCAGCAGCTTGGTACCACAGGAATACGAGCAGTACTTC. This translates into CASSLVPQEYEQYF. Using reference TRBV5-1 and TRBJ2-7 for the parts outside the CDR3, the full variable domain is KAGVTQTPRYLIKTRGQQVTLSCSPISGHRSVSWYQQTPGQGLQFLFEYFSETQRNKGNFPGRFSGRQFSNSRSEMNVSTLELGDSALYLCASSLVPQEYEQYFGPGTRLTVT.